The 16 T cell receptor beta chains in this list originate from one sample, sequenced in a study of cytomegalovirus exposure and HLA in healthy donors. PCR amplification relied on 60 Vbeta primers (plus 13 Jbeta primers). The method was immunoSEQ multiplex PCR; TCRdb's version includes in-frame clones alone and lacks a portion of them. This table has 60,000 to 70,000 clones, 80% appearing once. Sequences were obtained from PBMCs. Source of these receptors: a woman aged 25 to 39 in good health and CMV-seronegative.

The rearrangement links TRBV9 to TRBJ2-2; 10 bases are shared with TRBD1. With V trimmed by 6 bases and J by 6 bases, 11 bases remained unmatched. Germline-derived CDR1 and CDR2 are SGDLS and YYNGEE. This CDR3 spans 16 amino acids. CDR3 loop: CASNSGQGVLAGELFF. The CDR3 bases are TGTGCCAGCAACTCTGGACAGGGGGTCTTGGCCGGGGAGCTGTTTTTT.

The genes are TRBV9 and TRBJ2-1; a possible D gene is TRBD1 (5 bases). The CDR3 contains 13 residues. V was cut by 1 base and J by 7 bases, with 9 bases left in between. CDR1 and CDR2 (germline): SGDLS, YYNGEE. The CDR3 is CASSVTGLNEQFF. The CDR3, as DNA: TGTGCCAGCAGCGTAACAGGTTTAAATGAGCAGTTCTTC.

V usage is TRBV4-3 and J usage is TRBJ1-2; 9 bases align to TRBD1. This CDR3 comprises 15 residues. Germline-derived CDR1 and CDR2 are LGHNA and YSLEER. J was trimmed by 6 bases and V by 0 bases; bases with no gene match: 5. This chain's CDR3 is CASSQESGQGNGYTF. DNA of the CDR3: TGCGCCAGCAGCCAAGAATCAGGACAGGGGAATGGCTACACCTTC.

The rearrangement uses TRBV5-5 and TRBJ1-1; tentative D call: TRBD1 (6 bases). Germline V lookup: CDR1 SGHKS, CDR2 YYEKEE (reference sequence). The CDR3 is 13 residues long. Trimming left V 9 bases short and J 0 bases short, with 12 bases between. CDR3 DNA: TGTGCCACCCGACAGGATCTGAACACTGAAGCTTTCTTT. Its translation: CATRQDLNTEAFF.

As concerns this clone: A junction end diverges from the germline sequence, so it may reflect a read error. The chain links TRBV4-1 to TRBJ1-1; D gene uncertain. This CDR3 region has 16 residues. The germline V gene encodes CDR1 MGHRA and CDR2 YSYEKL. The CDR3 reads CASSRPNGRLDTEAFF. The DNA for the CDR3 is TGCGCTAGCAGCCGCCCCAATGGGAGACTGGACACTGAAGCTTTCTTT.

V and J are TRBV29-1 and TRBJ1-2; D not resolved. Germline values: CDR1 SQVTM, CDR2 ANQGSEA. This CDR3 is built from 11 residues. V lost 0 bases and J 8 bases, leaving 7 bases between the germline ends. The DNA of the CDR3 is TGCAGCGTTGAAGATTATGTAGGCTACACCTTC. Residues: CSVEDYVGYTF.

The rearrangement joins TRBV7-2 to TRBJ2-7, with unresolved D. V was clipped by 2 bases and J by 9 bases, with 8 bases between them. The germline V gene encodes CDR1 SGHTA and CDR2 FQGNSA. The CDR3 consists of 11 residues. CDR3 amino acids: CASSLSQVQYF. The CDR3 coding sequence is TGTGCCAGCAGCTTATCTCAGGTGCAGTACTTC.

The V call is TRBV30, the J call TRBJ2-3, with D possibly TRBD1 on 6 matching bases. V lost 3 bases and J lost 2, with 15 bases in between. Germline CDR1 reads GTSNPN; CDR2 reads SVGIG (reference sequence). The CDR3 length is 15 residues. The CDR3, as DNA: TGTGCCTGGAGAAACAGGGTAACTTCCACAGATACGCAGTATTTT. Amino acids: CAWRNRVTSTDTQYF.

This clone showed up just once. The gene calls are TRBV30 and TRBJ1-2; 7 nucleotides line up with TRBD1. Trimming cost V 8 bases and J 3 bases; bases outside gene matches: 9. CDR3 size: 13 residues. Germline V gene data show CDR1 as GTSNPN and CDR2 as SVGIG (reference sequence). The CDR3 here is CAGGTVSYYGYTF. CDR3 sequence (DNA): TGTGCCGGGGGGACAGTTAGCTACTATGGCTACACCTTC. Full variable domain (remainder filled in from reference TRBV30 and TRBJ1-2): SQTIHQWPATLVQPVGSPLSLECTVEGTSNPNLYWYRQAAGRGLQLLFYSVGIGQISSEVPQNLSASRPQDRQFILSSKKLLLSDSGFYLCAGGTVSYYGYTFGSGTRLTVV.

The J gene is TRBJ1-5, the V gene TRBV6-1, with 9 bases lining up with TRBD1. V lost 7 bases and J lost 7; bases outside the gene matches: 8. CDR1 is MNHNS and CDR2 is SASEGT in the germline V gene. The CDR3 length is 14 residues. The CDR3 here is CASNTQGAGQPQHF. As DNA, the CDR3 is TGTGCCAGCAATACACAGGGGGCTGGGCAGCCCCAGCATTTT.

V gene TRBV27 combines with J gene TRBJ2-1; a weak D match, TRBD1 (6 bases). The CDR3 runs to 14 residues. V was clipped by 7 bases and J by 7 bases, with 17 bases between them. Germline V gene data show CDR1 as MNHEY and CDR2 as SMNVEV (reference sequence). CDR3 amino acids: CASNLTGGENEQFF. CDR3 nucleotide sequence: TGTGCCAGCAATTTGACAGGAGGTGAGAATGAGCAGTTCTTC.

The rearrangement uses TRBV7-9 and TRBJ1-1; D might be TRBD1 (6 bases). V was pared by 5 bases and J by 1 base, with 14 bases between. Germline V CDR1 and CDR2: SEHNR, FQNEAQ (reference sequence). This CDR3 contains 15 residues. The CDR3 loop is CASSPDGGANTEAFF. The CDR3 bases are TGTGCCAGCAGCCCAGACGGGGGGGCGAACACTGAAGCTTTCTTT.

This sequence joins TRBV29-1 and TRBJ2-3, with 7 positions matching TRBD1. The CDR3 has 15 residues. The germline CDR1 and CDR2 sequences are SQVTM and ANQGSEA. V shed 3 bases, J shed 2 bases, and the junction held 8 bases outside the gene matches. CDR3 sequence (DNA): TGCAGCGTTGAGGCCCGACAGGGTAACACAGATACGCAGTATTTT. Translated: CSVEARQGNTDTQYF.

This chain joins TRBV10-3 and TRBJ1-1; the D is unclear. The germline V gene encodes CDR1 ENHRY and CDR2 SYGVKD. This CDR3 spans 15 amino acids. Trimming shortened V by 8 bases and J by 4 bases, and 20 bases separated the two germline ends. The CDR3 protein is CAIRGEPQKPTEAFF. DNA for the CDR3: TGTGCCATCCGCGGGGAACCCCAGAAGCCCACTGAAGCTTTCTTT.

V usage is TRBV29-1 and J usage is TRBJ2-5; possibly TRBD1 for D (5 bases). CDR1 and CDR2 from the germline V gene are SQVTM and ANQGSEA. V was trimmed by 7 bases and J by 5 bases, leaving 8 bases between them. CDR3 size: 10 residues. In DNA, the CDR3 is TGCAGCGGGGGCTGGGAGACCCAGTACTTC. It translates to CSGGWETQYF.

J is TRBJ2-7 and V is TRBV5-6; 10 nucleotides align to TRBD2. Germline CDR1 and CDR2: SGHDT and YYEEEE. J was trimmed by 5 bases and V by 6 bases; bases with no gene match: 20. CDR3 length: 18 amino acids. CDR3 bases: TGTGCCAGCATCGACGGACTAGCGGAGAGAGGCCAACACGACGAGCAGTACTTC. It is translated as CASIDGLAERGQHDEQYF.